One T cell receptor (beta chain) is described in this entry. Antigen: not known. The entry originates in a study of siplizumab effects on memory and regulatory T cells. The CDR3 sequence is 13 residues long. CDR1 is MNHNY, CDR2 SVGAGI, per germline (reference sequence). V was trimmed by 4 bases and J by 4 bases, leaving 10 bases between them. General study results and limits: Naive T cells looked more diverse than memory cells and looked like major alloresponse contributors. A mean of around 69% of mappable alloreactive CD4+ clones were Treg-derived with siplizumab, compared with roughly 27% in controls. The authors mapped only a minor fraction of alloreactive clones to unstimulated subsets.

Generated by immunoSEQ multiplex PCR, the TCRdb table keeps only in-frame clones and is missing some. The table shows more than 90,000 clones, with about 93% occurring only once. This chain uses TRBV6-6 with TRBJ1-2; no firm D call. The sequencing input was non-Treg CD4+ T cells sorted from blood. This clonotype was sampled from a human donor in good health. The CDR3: CASSFRTSYGYTF. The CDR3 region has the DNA TGTGCCAGCAGTTTCCGGACTTCCTATGGCTACACCTTC.